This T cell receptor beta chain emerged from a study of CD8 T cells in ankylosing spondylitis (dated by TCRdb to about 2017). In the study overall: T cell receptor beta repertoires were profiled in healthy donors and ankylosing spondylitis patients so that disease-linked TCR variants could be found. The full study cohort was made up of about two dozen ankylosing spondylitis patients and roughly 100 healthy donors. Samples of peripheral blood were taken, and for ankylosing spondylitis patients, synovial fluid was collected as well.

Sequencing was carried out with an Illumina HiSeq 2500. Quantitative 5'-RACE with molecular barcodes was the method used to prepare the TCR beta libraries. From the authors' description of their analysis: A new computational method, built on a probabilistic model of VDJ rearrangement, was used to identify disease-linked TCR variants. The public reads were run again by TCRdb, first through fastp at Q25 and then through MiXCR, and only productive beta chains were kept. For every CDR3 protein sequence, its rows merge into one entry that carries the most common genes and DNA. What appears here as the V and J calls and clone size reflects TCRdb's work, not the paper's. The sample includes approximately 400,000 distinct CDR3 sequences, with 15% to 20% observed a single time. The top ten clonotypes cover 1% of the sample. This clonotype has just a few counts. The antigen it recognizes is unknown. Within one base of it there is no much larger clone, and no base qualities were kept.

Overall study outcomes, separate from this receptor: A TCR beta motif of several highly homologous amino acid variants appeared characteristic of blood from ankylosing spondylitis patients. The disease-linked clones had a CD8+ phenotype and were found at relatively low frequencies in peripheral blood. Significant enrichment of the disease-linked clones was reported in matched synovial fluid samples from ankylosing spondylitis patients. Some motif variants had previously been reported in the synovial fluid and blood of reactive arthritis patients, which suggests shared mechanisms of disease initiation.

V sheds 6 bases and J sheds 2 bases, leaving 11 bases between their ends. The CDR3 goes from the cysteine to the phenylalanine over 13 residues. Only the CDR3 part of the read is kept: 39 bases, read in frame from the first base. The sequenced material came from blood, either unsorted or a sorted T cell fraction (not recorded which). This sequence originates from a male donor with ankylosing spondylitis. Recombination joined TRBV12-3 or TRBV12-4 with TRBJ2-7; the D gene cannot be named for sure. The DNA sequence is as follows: TGTGCCAGCAGCATCAGTGTAACCTACGAGCAGTACTTC. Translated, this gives CASSISVTYEQYF.